This T cell receptor beta chain was sequenced during a study of blood T cells in healthy people across ages (dated by TCRdb to 2013 to 2016). With regard to the full study: In model experiments, roughly one uniquely barcoded TCR beta cDNA molecule per two T cells was captured by template switching. Donors of different ages were randomly distributed across sequencing lanes to avoid experimental bias. The study measured age-related changes in TCR beta repertoire diversity using deep sequencing normalized with unique cDNA molecular identifiers. Donors were grouped into four age groups: young (average about 15 years), middle-aged (39), aged (around 60) and long-lived (less than 85). For two donors (one aged 18 to 30 and one aged 80 or older), the study analyzed two additional independent replicas of 1 million unique cDNA reads from the same blood draw.

Findings and caveats that apply to the study as a whole: As age increased, observed TCR beta diversity per million T cells dropped in a roughly linear way, and a significant reduction was already evident by age 40. Because donor CMV infection status was unknown, age-related changes in expanded clonotypes were potentially confounded. Total diversity estimates from one million sequenced T cells were considered lower bounds and underestimates. The percentage of naive T cells measured by flow cytometry correlated strongly with observed TCR beta diversity. Bulk unsorted PBMC profiling prevented conclusive comparison of naive and antigen-experienced compartments. Compared with the aged group, the long-lived group had more naive CD4+ T cells, fewer expanded clones and increased TCR diversity, a pattern suggesting age selection.

The library was obtained by 5' RACE. TCRdb shows the sequencer as Illumina HiSeq 2500. A second PCR of about 7 to 12 cycles was performed with a sample-barcoded 5' primer and a J-beta primer mix. A template-switch 5' adaptor carrying 12 random nucleotides introduced a unique molecular identifier onto each TCR beta cDNA molecule. Each sample yielded at least 2.5 million CDR3-containing paired-end reads. First-strand cDNA synthesis was performed from all RNA using the Mint cDNA synthesis kit, with priming by a TRBC-specific oligonucleotide. Following uracil-DNA glycosylase treatment, all cDNA underwent a first 18-cycle PCR with the universal primers M1SS and BC2_uni_R. As for the authors' bioinformatics: For normalization, 1 million high-quality reads were randomly selected from each sample, with every read carrying a distinct molecular identifier. Instead of being binned into consensus sequences, reads with shared molecular identifiers were discarded. CDR3 identification, clonotype clustering and error correction used MiTCR with a Q25 quality threshold and the strictest error-elimination algorithm. Lower-bound total TCR beta diversity was estimated with a nonparametric unseen species model using Euler transformation. Clones were called with MiXCR by TCRdb after fastp trimmed the public reads at Q25, and only in-frame beta chains were retained. Rows with one shared CDR3 protein collapse into an entry with the most common genes and DNA. The V and J calls shown here were made by TCRdb, not taken from the authors' results. This sample has roughly 500,000 distinct CDR3 sequences in its table, and 25% to 30% of those were observed once. Around a sixth of the sample belongs to the ten largest clones.

The roughly 39 donors, aged 6 to 90 years, were systemically healthy Caucasian individuals from Russia. Each donor gave 9 to 10 milliliters of peripheral blood, collected into EDTA-treated Vacutainer tubes. Ficoll-Paque density-gradient centrifugation was used to isolate PBMCs, with at least 6.5 million per sample. Total RNA was extracted from PBMCs with Trizol reagent, with at least 6 micrograms obtained per sample. The percentages of naive CD45RAhigh/CD27high T cells were determined by flow cytometry on a PBMC aliquot from every donor. In this sample, this clonotype turned up a few times. No cognate antigen has been identified for it. It has no much larger one-base neighbor in the sample; base qualities were not kept. For this chain, trimming is 0 bases at the V end and 5 bases at the J end, and the number of junction bases without a gene match is 5. Based on the germline V gene (reference sequence), the CDR1 and CDR2 sequences are SEHNR and FQNEAQ. From its cysteine to its phenylalanine, the CDR3 spans 15 amino acids. Here the CDR3 DNA is all that survives: 45 bases in frame from base 1.

The chain couples TRBV7-9 to TRBJ2-5; a stretch of 8 junction bases matches TRBD1. The clonotype originates from a woman aged 70-85 years in good health. Sample: blood. The DNA sequence is as follows: TGTGCCAGCAGCTTAGCAGGACAGGGATTGGAGACCCAGTACTTC. Its translation reads: CASSLAGQGLETQYF.